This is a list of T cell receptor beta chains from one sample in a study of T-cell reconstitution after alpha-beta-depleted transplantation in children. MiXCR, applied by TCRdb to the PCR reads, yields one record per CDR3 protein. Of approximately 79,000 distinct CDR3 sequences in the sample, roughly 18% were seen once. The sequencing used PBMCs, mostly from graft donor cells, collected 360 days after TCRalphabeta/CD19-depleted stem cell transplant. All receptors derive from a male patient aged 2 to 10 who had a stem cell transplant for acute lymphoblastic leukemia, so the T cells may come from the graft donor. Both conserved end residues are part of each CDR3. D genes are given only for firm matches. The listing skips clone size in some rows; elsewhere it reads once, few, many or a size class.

cdr3_nt: TGCGCCAGCAGCTCGGGGAGGGGATCCTATGGCTACACCTTC
cdr3_aa: CASSSGRGSYGYTF
d_call: -
v_call: TRBV5-1
clone_size: -
j_call: TRBJ1-2

cdr3_nt: TGTGCCACCAGTGATTTCGGGGTCGGCGAGCAGTACTTC
cdr3_aa: CATSDFGVGEQYF
d_call: -
v_call: TRBV24-1
clone_size: -
j_call: TRBJ2-7

cdr3_nt: TGTGCCAGCAGCCGTATTAGCGGGAGGGCCGATGAGCAGTTCTTC
cdr3_aa: CASSRISGRADEQFF
d_call: TRBD2
v_call: TRBV7-2
clone_size: -
j_call: TRBJ2-1

cdr3_nt: TGCAGTGCTGCAGTAGCGGGAGCCAAAAACATTCAGTACTTC
cdr3_aa: CSAAVAGAKNIQYF
d_call: TRBD2
v_call: TRBV20-1
clone_size: -
j_call: TRBJ2-4

cdr3_nt: TGTGCCAGCAGTTTAGGGTCTAGCGTGCAGGGGGAGCAGTTCTTC
cdr3_aa: CASSLGSSVQGEQFF
d_call: -
v_call: TRBV12-3/TRBV12-4
clone_size: -
j_call: TRBJ2-1

cdr3_nt: TGCGCCAGCAGCACGGGACATTCGGAGACCCAGTACTTC
cdr3_aa: CASSTGHSETQYF
d_call: -
v_call: TRBV5-1
clone_size: few
j_call: TRBJ2-5

cdr3_nt: TGTGCCAGCAGGGCTAGCGGGAGTGATGAGCAGTTCTTC
cdr3_aa: CASRASGSDEQFF
d_call: TRBD2
v_call: TRBV6-1
clone_size: -
j_call: TRBJ2-1

cdr3_nt: TGTGCCAGCAGCCGTTCAAGGTTCGCTAGCACAGATACGCAGTATTTT
cdr3_aa: CASSRSRFASTDTQYF
d_call: -
v_call: TRBV3-1
clone_size: few
j_call: TRBJ2-3

cdr3_nt: TGTGCCAGCAGCCTTCGGGCAGAGAGAAACGAGCAGTACTTC
cdr3_aa: CASSLRAERNEQYF
d_call: -
v_call: TRBV7-6
clone_size: once
j_call: TRBJ2-7

cdr3_nt: TGTGCCAGCAGCTTGAGGACTAGCGGGACAGAGACCCAGTACTTC
cdr3_aa: CASSLRTSGTETQYF
d_call: TRBD2
v_call: TRBV5-6
clone_size: many
j_call: TRBJ2-5

cdr3_nt: TGTGCCAGCAGTTTAGGGGCAGGGGGCGCCGGGTACAATGAGCAGTTCTTC
cdr3_aa: CASSLGAGGAGYNEQFF
d_call: TRBD1
v_call: TRBV12-3/TRBV12-4
clone_size: many
j_call: TRBJ2-1

cdr3_nt: TGTGCCAGCAGCGTTAGGGGACAGGGCAGCACAGATACGCAGTATTTT
cdr3_aa: CASSVRGQGSTDTQYF
d_call: TRBD1
v_call: TRBV9
clone_size: few
j_call: TRBJ2-3

cdr3_nt: TGTGCCAGCAGCTTAGCGATCCAGGCCGGGGAGCTGTTTTTT
cdr3_aa: CASSLAIQAGELFF
d_call: -
v_call: TRBV7-9
clone_size: few
j_call: TRBJ2-2

cdr3_nt: TGCAGTGCTAGTCACTCAGAGGACCCCTACGAGCAGTACTTC
cdr3_aa: CSASHSEDPYEQYF
d_call: -
v_call: TRBV20-1
clone_size: -
j_call: TRBJ2-7

cdr3_nt: TGTGCCAGCAGCTTAGGGTCCGGGTTGATGTACAATGAGCAGTTCTTC
cdr3_aa: CASSLGSGLMYNEQFF
d_call: -
v_call: TRBV13
clone_size: -
j_call: TRBJ2-1

cdr3_nt: TGTGCCATCAGTGAGTCATCAGGGTACTCCAATCAGCCCCAGCATTTT
cdr3_aa: CAISESSGYSNQPQHF
d_call: -
v_call: TRBV10-3
clone_size: many
j_call: TRBJ1-5

cdr3_nt: TGTGCCAGCAGCCAAGATTCGGCGACTAGCGGGAGTTACAATGAGCAGTTCTTC
cdr3_aa: CASSQDSATSGSYNEQFF
d_call: TRBD2
v_call: TRBV4-2
clone_size: few
j_call: TRBJ2-1

cdr3_nt: TGTGCCATCAGTGAATTTTTGGCTAGCGGGAGCTACGAGCAGTACTTC
cdr3_aa: CAISEFLASGSYEQYF
d_call: TRBD2
v_call: TRBV10-3
clone_size: few
j_call: TRBJ2-7

cdr3_nt: TGTGCCAGCAACGCGGTGGCAGCTGGGGCCAACGTCCTGACTTTC
cdr3_aa: CASNAVAAGANVLTF
d_call: -
v_call: TRBV5-6
clone_size: -
j_call: TRBJ2-6

cdr3_nt: TGTGCCAGCAGCCAAGGCGTGGGATGGAATTCCCAAGAGCCCCAGTACTTC
cdr3_aa: CASSQGVGWNSQEPQYF
d_call: -
v_call: TRBV4-2
clone_size: -
j_call: TRBJ2-5

cdr3_nt: TGCGCCAGCAGCTCGACGACAGCCCTCACGCAGTACTTC
cdr3_aa: CASSSTTALTQYF
d_call: -
v_call: TRBV5-1
clone_size: -
j_call: TRBJ2-7

cdr3_nt: TGCGCCAGCAGCTCAGGGGGTCCAGATACGCAGTATTTT
cdr3_aa: CASSSGGPDTQYF
d_call: TRBD1
v_call: TRBV5-1
clone_size: -
j_call: TRBJ2-3

cdr3_nt: TGTGCCAGCAGCTTAGCGCACGAGACTAGAAGATTCGGCGGGGAGCTGTTTTTT
cdr3_aa: CASSLAHETRRFGGELFF
d_call: -
v_call: TRBV7-8
clone_size: -
j_call: TRBJ2-2

cdr3_nt: TGTGCCAGCCATACCTGGCCCACAGATACGCAGTATTTT
cdr3_aa: CASHTWPTDTQYF
d_call: -
v_call: TRBV6-5
clone_size: many
j_call: TRBJ2-3

cdr3_nt: TGTGCCATCAGTGAGCCGACAGGGGGCGCTTCCGAGCAGTACTTC
cdr3_aa: CAISEPTGGASEQYF
d_call: TRBD1
v_call: TRBV10-3
clone_size: many
j_call: TRBJ2-7

cdr3_nt: TGTGCCAGCAGTTTATCCGGACACACCGGGGAGCTGTTTTTT
cdr3_aa: CASSLSGHTGELFF
d_call: -
v_call: TRBV12-3/TRBV12-4
clone_size: few
j_call: TRBJ2-2

cdr3_nt: TGCAGCGTTGAACGTCTAGCGGGAGGATCGGGAGAGCAGTACTTC
cdr3_aa: CSVERLAGGSGEQYF
d_call: TRBD2
v_call: TRBV29-1
clone_size: many
j_call: TRBJ2-7

cdr3_nt: TGCGCCAGCAGCCAACGGATCGCTTTGAGGTACAATGAGCAGTTCTTC
cdr3_aa: CASSQRIALRYNEQFF
d_call: -
v_call: TRBV4-1
clone_size: -
j_call: TRBJ2-1

cdr3_nt: TGCGCCAGCAGCTTACCGGGACTAGCGGGACAAGAGACCCAGTACTTC
cdr3_aa: CASSLPGLAGQETQYF
d_call: TRBD2
v_call: TRBV5-1
clone_size: -
j_call: TRBJ2-5

cdr3_nt: TGTGCCAGCAGCTACAGGACAGGGGCTTTGAACACCTTC
cdr3_aa: CASSYRTGALNTF
d_call: TRBD1
v_call: TRBV5-6
clone_size: few
j_call: TRBJ1-2

cdr3_nt: TGTGCCAGCAGTTTAGGCTCCGGGACTTCTTATAGCAATCAGCCCCAGCATTTT
cdr3_aa: CASSLGSGTSYSNQPQHF
d_call: -
v_call: TRBV12-3/TRBV12-4
clone_size: many
j_call: TRBJ1-5

cdr3_nt: TGTGCCAGCAGTTACTCACAGGGGGCGCTGACAGATACGCAGTATTTT
cdr3_aa: CASSYSQGALTDTQYF
d_call: TRBD1
v_call: TRBV6-5
clone_size: few
j_call: TRBJ2-3

cdr3_nt: TGTGCCAGTAGCGAACAGGGATTCTCCTACGAGCAGTACTTC
cdr3_aa: CASSEQGFSYEQYF
d_call: -
v_call: TRBV19
clone_size: -
j_call: TRBJ2-7

cdr3_nt: TGTGCCATCAGTGATCAAAGGGAGTTCGCGAACACCGGGGAGCTGTTTTTT
cdr3_aa: CAISDQREFANTGELFF
d_call: -
v_call: TRBV10-3
clone_size: few
j_call: TRBJ2-2

cdr3_nt: TGTGCCAGCAGCTTGGGCCTCGGCGCGGCTTTCTTT
cdr3_aa: CASSLGLGAAFF
d_call: -
v_call: TRBV5-5
clone_size: -
j_call: TRBJ1-1

cdr3_nt: TGTGCCAGCAAGGCAGGGTATACTGGGGCCAACGTCCTGACTTTC
cdr3_aa: CASKAGYTGANVLTF
d_call: -
v_call: TRBV5-6
clone_size: many
j_call: TRBJ2-6

cdr3_nt: TGTGCCACCAGTGATTCCGGGACAGGGCCGTACAATGAGCAGTTCTTC
cdr3_aa: CATSDSGTGPYNEQFF
d_call: TRBD1
v_call: TRBV24-1
clone_size: few
j_call: TRBJ2-1

cdr3_nt: TGTGCCAGTAGTAGCGCGACCTACGAGCAGTACTTC
cdr3_aa: CASSSATYEQYF
d_call: -
v_call: TRBV19
clone_size: -
j_call: TRBJ2-7

cdr3_nt: TGTGCTAGTGGCCTCCAGGGTCCCCAAGAGACCCAGTACTTC
cdr3_aa: CASGLQGPQETQYF
d_call: -
v_call: TRBV12-5
clone_size: -
j_call: TRBJ2-5